These 20 T cell receptor delta chains came from one sample sequenced in a study of γδ T cells in repeated Plasmodium falciparum infection. Bulk repertoires came from Vgamma9/Vdelta2+ or Vdelta2-negative gammadelta T cells flow-sorted from PBMC. TCRdb re-called the multiplex PCR reads via CATT. The sample carries approximately 90,000 delta-chain clones, roughly 0.9% recorded once. Material for sequencing was gamma-delta T cells from blood. These receptor sequences come from a pool of human donors (malaria-infected and uninfected, not separated).

This clone was picked up a small number of times. This likely stems from a read error, as it lies one base from a far larger clone. At the DNA level, this CDR3 is encoded by other sequences in the same sample as well. The chain combines TRDV1 with TRDJ1, with 10 bases fitting TRDD3. The CDR3 is made up of 19 amino acids. CDR1 TSWWSYY and CDR2 QGS come from the germline V gene. The CDR3 loop is CALGEFWGIPKPYTDKLIF. CDR3 in DNA: TGTGCTCTTGGGGAATTTTGGGGGATACCTAAACCGTACACCGATAAACTCATCTTC.

This clone appeared a few times. The protein held in TCRdb is that of a much larger clone and does not match this DNA's translation at residue 5, likely because of a read error; the protein shown is translated from the DNA. The chain has TRDV2 and TRDJ1; perhaps D is TRDD2 or TRDD3 (5 bases each). Matching the DNA to germline supplied the J gene, which TCRdb does not give. CDR1 GEAIGNYY and CDR2 EKD come from the germline V gene. Trimming shortened V by 3 bases and J by 2 bases, and 18 bases separated the two germline ends. The CDR3 is made up of 16 amino acids. The CDR3 DNA reads as TGTGCCTGTGACCGGCTGGGTTCCTCGGGGACCGATAAACTCATCTTT. Its translation is CACDRLGSSGTDKLIF.

As concerns this clone: Translating this DNA gives a protein that differs at residue 5 from the TCRdb one, which belongs to a much larger clone; a read error is likely, and the protein shown is this translation. The CDR3 protein is CALGGPSGGSPPHTDKLIF. CDR3 DNA sequence: TGTGCTCTTGGGGGACCCTCCGGGGGATCCCCTCCACACACCGATAAACTCATCTTT. The rearrangement links TRDV1 to TRDJ1; 7 positions agree with TRDD3. The CDR3 sequence is 19 residues long. V shed 4 bases, J shed 0 bases, and the junction held 17 bases outside the gene matches. Germline CDR1 is TSWWSYY and CDR2 is QGS.

In the case of this clone: The protein held in TCRdb is that of a much larger clone and does not match this DNA's translation at residue 22, likely because of a read error; the protein shown is translated from the DNA. V is TRDV1 and J is TRDJ3; D might be TRDD3 (6 bases). The J gene is absent in TCRdb and was assigned here via DNA matching to germline. Germline V gene sequence: CDR1 TSWWSYY, CDR2 QGS. This CDR3 region has 28 residues. This CDR3 reads CALGELVGPLQSYWDRPKSSWGTRQMFF. The CDR3 DNA is TGTGCTCTTGGGGAACTAGTGGGACCTCTACAATCGTACTGGGATAGGCCGAAGAGCTCCTGGGGCACCCGACAGATGTTTTTC.

This clone has ten or more counts. V gene TRDV1 combines with J gene TRDJ1; unclear D gene. In germline, CDR1 is TSWWSYY, CDR2 QGS. Trimming left V 3 bases short and J 8 bases short, with 49 bases between. CDR3 length: 25 amino acids. CDR3 region: CALGEARMRGFVHAASSPKWAKLIF. The CDR3 nucleotides are TGTGCTCTTGGGGAGGCACGTATGAGGGGTTTCGTGCATGCAGCCAGTTCGCCAAAGTGGGCCAAACTCATCTTT.

This clone was observed a handful of times. The protein in TCRdb stems from a much larger clone and differs at residue 14 from this DNA's translation, likely a read error; here the protein is translated from the DNA. The rearrangement links TRDV2 to TRDJ1; 8 bases map to TRDD3. TCRdb leaves out the J gene; it was filled in here by matching the DNA to germline. Germline V gives CDR1 GEAIGNYY, CDR2 EKD. This CDR3 contains 18 residues. The DNA of the CDR3 is TGTGCCTGTGACTCCCTACTGGGGGGTCCCGGGTACACCGGTAAACTCATCTTT. Translation: CACDSLLGGPGYTGKLIF.

This clone was picked up a small number of times. Translating this DNA gives a protein that differs at residue 5 from the TCRdb one, which belongs to a much larger clone; a read error is likely, and the protein shown is this translation. The rearrangement joins TRDV2 to TRDJ1; D is undetermined. The J gene, absent from TCRdb, was called here by matching the DNA to germline. The length of the CDR3 is 18 residues. Germline V gene lookup returns CDR1 GEAIGNYY and CDR2 EKD. Deletions cut 5 bases from V and 0 bases from J, with 24 bases between. The CDR3 reads CACVRFSRYHPYTDKLIF. As DNA, the CDR3 is TGTGCCTGTGTCCGATTCTCGAGGTATCACCCTTACACCGATAAACTCATCTTT.

This clone was detected only a few times. TCRdb's protein for this DNA is that of a much larger clone and differs from the translation at residue 17, likely a read error; the protein shown is the DNA translation. This rearrangement joins TRDV1 to TRDJ1; 9 positions match TRDD2. No J gene is reported in TCRdb; it was inferred here by comparing the DNA with germline. The germline gives CDR1 TSWWSYY, CDR2 QGS. The CDR3 totals 22 residues. Trimming cost V 0 bases and J 3 bases; bases outside gene matches: 23. For the CDR3, the DNA is TGTGCTCTTGGGGAACTCGTAGGGTTTACGAATGGGGGACCTTCCTACGCCGATAAACTCATCTTT. This gives the protein CALGELVGFTNGGPSYADKLIF.

This clone occurred a few times. One junction end disagrees with the germline gene, perhaps due to a read error. The gene calls are TRDV1 and TRDJ1; 8 nucleotides match TRDD3. The V gene's germline CDR1 is TSWWSYY and CDR2 QGS. The CDR3 extends over 24 amino acids. Written as DNA, the CDR3 is TGTTCTGCTCTTGGGGAACTAGGGAGTTTTAGTGGGGGATGGCCCGTGTGGTACACCGATAAACCCATCTTT. It specifies CSALGELGSFSGGWPVWYTDKPIF.

The sample holds a few counts of this clone. The protein given by TCRdb reflects a much larger clone and differs at residue 4 from this DNA's translation, likely from a read error; the protein shown is the DNA's translation. DNA of the CDR3: TGTGCCTGTGGCACCGTCGGGGTTGGGTCCCATAAACTCATCTTT. Translating it yields CACGTVGVGSHKLIF. The chain joins TRDV2 to TRDJ1; no definite D call. This CDR3 comprises 15 residues. CDR1 GEAIGNYY and CDR2 EKD come from the germline V gene.

For this clone: The protein recorded in TCRdb matches a much larger clone and deviates from this DNA's translation at residue 5, suggesting a read error; the protein here is obtained by translating the DNA. This sequence joins TRDV2 and TRDJ1; 9 bases match TRDD3. The CDR3 covers 16 residues. V lost 3 bases to trimming and J lost 1 base; unmatched junction nucleotides: 8. Looked up from germline, CDR1 is GEAIGNYY and CDR2 is EKD. CDR3 protein: CACDCLLGDGTDKLIF. CDR3 coding DNA: TGTGCCTGTGACTGTTTACTGGGGGACGGCACCGATAAACTCATCTTT.

This clone showed up many times. A far larger clone is a single base away, which makes a read error likely. Other DNA sequences within the sample encode an identical CDR3. The rearrangement joins TRDV1 to TRDJ1, with D perhaps matching TRDD3 (6 bases). Germline CDR1 is TSWWSYY and CDR2 is QGS. This CDR3 has 17 amino acids. This chain's CDR3 is CALGSIRGWGVTDKLIF. CDR3 DNA: TGCGCTCTTGGGTCAATTCGAGGGTGGGGGGTCACCGATAAACTCATCTTT.

This clone turned up a few times. The likely explanation is a read error, given a far larger clone one base away. In the same sample, other DNA sequences code for this CDR3. The CDR3 here is CASPLNVLGDILELIF. For the CDR3, the DNA is TGTGCCTCTCCCCTCAACGTACTAGGGGATATATTGGAACTCATCTTT. The chain recombines TRDV2 with TRDJ1; 7 nucleotides align to TRDD3. The J gene, not given by TCRdb, was assigned here from a germline match of the nucleotide sequence. The germline V gene encodes CDR1 GEAIGNYY and CDR2 EKD. This CDR3 spans 16 amino acids. V gave up 8 bases and J gave up 9 bases; unmatched junction bases: 23.

A few counts support this clone. A far larger clone is one nucleotide away, so this likely arose from a read error. Different DNA sequences within this sample yield the same CDR3. J is TRDJ3 and V is TRDV1; the match to TRDD3 covers 7 bases. The J gene, not given by TCRdb, was assigned here from a germline match of the nucleotide sequence. This CDR3 has 21 amino acids. CDR1 is TSWWSYY and CDR2 is QGS in the germline V gene. The V segment lost 7 bases and the J segment 0 bases; nucleotides outside the gene matches: 18. CDR3 in DNA: TGTGCTCTTGCCCTCCTGGGGATAAGGTCGGATAGCTCCTGGGACACCCGACAGATGTTTTTC. This codes for CALALLGIRSDSSWDTRQMFF.

This clone appeared a few times. This DNA translates differently at residue 14 from the TCRdb protein, which is that of a much larger clone; a read error is likely, and the protein shown is the DNA's own translation. V usage is TRDV1 and J usage is TRDJ1; 8 nucleotides match TRDD2. TCRdb records no J gene; here it was assigned by comparing the DNA to germline. CDR3 length: 18 amino acids. CDR1 TSWWSYY and CDR2 QGS come from the germline V gene. CDR3 sequence: CALGEHLFLPPYTNKLIF. The CDR3 DNA reads as TGTGCTCTTGGGGAACACCTCTTCCTACCCCCGTACACCAATAAACTCATCTTT.

This clone showed up just a few times. The protein that TCRdb holds for this DNA derives from a much larger clone and differs from the translated DNA at residue 13, which likely indicates a read error; the protein shown here is translated from the DNA. This chain links TRDV1 with TRDJ1; 9 nucleotides line up with TRDD2. V was pared by 4 bases and J by 2 bases, with 26 bases of the junction left unmatched. The CDR3 contains 22 residues. Germline CDR1 and CDR2: TSWWSYY and QGS. The CDR3 DNA is TGTGCTCTTGGGGCCCAACCTTCCTACGGTCTGGGGTATACGTGGATTACCGATAAACTCATCTTT. Its translation: CALGAQPSYGLGYTWITDKLIF.

Comments on this clone: Given a far larger clone just one base away, this is likely a sequencing read error. The identical CDR3 is also encoded by other nucleotide sequences in the sample. The chain couples TRDV2 to TRDJ1, with D perhaps TRDD3 (5 bases). The CDR3 is 15 residues long. The germline V gene encodes CDR1 GEAIGNYY and CDR2 EKD. With 3 bases removed from V and 3 bases from J, the gap between germline ends came to 16 bases. This CDR3 is CACDARGHGSDKLIF. For the CDR3, the DNA is TGTGCCTGTGACGCGCGGGGGCATGGATCCGATAAACTCATCTTT.

Only a few counts were recorded for this clone. The translation of this DNA and the TCRdb protein of a much larger clone differ at residue 13, probably owing to a read error; the protein shown here is translated from the DNA. Other DNA sequences in this sample translate to the same CDR3. The genes are TRDV2 and TRDJ1, with TRDD3 matching 8 bases. TCRdb carries no J gene annotation; the J gene was assigned here by matching the DNA with germline. Germline V gene sequence: CDR1 GEAIGNYY, CDR2 EKD. Germline trimming cut 3 bases from V and 1 base from J; bases unmatched to any gene: 18. The CDR3 has 19 residues. The CDR3 DNA sequence: TGTGCCTGTGACTCTGACTCTTCTGGGGGACCGGTGTGCACCGATAAACTCATCTTT. This codes for CACDSDSSGGPVCTDKLIF.

A remark on this clone: TCRdb shows a much larger clone's protein in place of this DNA's translation, and the two differ at residue 23, likely through a read error; the protein shown is translated from the DNA. J gene calling gave no result, while the V gene is TRDV1; the D call of TRDD3 is as the table states it, not checked on the DNA. CDR1 and CDR2 (germline): TSWWSYY, QGS. This CDR3 comprises 24 residues. CDR3 region: CALGELVHSLHRTGGWYDTDKLTF. In DNA, the CDR3 is TGTGCTCTTGGGGAACTAGTACACTCCCTACATCGTACTGGGGGATGGTACGACACCGATAAACTCACCTTT.

For this clone: TCRdb pairs this DNA with a much larger clone's protein that differs at residue 20, likely a read error; the protein shown was translated from the DNA. For the CDR3, the DNA is TGTGCTCTTGGGGAAAGGAGGATCCTACGTTTACGGGAGTACGACGGGTACACCGATGAACTCATCTTT. This gives the protein CALGERRILRLREYDGYTDELIF. The chain carries TRDV1 and TRDJ1; TRDD2 is a possible D gene (6 bases). No J segment appears in TCRdb, so it was assigned here by matching the sequence to germline. The CDR3 is 23 residues long. Germline-derived CDR1 and CDR2 are TSWWSYY and QGS.